A selection of T cell receptor beta chains follows, all from one sample in a study of blood T cell repertoires in COVID-19. This table comes from immunoSEQ multiplex PCR, and its TCRdb copy is limited to in-frame clones, with some not included. The sample yields a few hundred thousand clones, around nine tenths seen once. The specimen was PBMCs or T cells enriched from blood (not recorded which). These receptors originate from a woman in her sixties who had recovered from COVID-19. The conserved cysteine and the conserved F or W are not part of the CDR3 here. The order of the fields is V gene, CDR3 length, CDR3 protein.

TRBV7-6	12	ASSSHEQGDTQY
TRBV4-1	14	ASSHGLTSTPGELF
TRBV7-2	13	ASSLGQYLYNEQF
TRBV5-1	12	ASSLARGLNEQF
TRBV30	12	AWNGVGHTDTQY
TRBV19	13	ASRRRGGNTGELF
TRBV18	11	ASSPQGARGYT
TRBV2	15	ASSLRAGTAVTDTQY
TRBV14	11	ASSPDLNYGYT
TRBV5-1	12	ASSFNRITDTQY
TRBV7-2	13	ASRGQGALGNTIY
TRBV2	13	ASSEVGQPNEKLF
TRBV30	13	AWGPRDIRNEKLF
TRBV19	14	ASSKLGWSGANVLT
TRBV19	15	ASSTTGGGTHTYGYT
TRBV29-1	10	SVLGGLDTQY
TRBV10-1	13	ASSGGTRGGYEQY
TRBV2	12	ASSEAWSYNEQF
TRBV9	12	ASSPGLAGGIKF
TRBV7-2	14	ASSARGGGSTDTQY
TRBV24-1	10	AAGGPGTEAF
TRBV30	13	AWTKVQGSNYGYT
TRBV24-1	14	ATSEAKRGGTDTQY
TRBV28	11	ASSSGTNLGYT
TRBV24-1	12	ATSDPNRGDGYT
TRBV6-6	11	ASSYHDLYEQY
TRBV9	12	ASSELGTGAEQY
TRBV28	13	ASSSPGGFGYGYT